This T cell receptor beta chain derives from a study of cytomegalovirus exposure and HLA in healthy donors. Background on the study: As an earlier analysis found, some 170 million T cells yielded about 100 million unique TCR beta sequences.

Points from the study as a whole: Cytomegalovirus status was reportedly diagnosed by the classifier with high specificity and sensitivity.

There are 12 residues in the CDR3. The germline gives CDR1 LNHDA, CDR2 SQIVND (reference sequence). 60 Vbeta and 13 Jbeta primers were used in PCR. The table came from immunoSEQ multiplex PCR; TCRdb's copy has only in-frame clones and leaves some out. This sample has roughly 130,000 clones, with 75% to 85% found just once. In the case of this clone: Its antigen is still unknown.

The chain is built from TRBV19 and TRBJ1-1; unclear D gene. The TCR originated in a male donor in good health and CMV-seropositive. Sequencing was carried out using PBMCs. CDR3 region: CATQAGPTEAFF. Written as DNA, the CDR3 is TGTGCGACACAAGCAGGTCCCACTGAAGCTTTCTTT.